This T cell receptor (beta chain) came from a study of T cells after somatic rescue of genetic block (dated by TCRdb to 2019 to 2021). About the investigation overall: The study assessed how robust, over the long term, a T-cell system was when the system had developed through somatic rescue of a genetic block in T-cell development.

Trimming removed 6 bases from V and 2 bases from J; the gene matches leave 6 bases unexplained. For CDR1 and CDR2, the germline V gene lists KGHSH and LQKENI. The CDR3, cysteine through phenylalanine, is 15 amino acids long. Here the CDR3 DNA is all that survives: 45 bases in frame from base 1. The library was prepared using the immunoSEQ multiplex PCR assay. TCRdb took over this immuneACCESS table, retaining in-frame rearrangements with V and J assigned. Such tables are incomplete; in checked studies, under half of the missing clones stem from an unresolved V gene, and the remainder is unexplained. The sample has about 110,000 clones on record, approximately 90% of them singletons. Jointly, the top ten make up 1.4% to 1.5% of the sample. To note about this clone: This clone's antigen is unknown. The input lacks base qualities; no much larger clone sits a single base away.

The receptor's source is a woman under 30. Here the chain combines TRBV18 and TRBJ2-2, with 7 bases matching TRBD1. Sequences were obtained from peripheral blood mononuclear cells (PBMCs). The sequenced DNA: TGTGCCAGCTCGGAACAGGGGTCCAACACCGGGGAGCTGTTTTTT. Protein translation: CASSEQGSNTGELFF.